This TCR beta chain was sequenced during a study of technical replicates of blood from a handful of donors (TCRdb year 2017). The method was the immunoSEQ multiplex PCR assay. TCRdb holds this immuneACCESS table with in-frame rearrangements only. Some clones are missing; in checked studies, unresolved V genes explain under half, and the rest has no known cause. A total of roughly 100,000 clones appear in this sample, about 95% of them only once. 0.36% of the sample lies in the top ten. As for this clone: It lacks a known antigen. The input lacks base qualities; no much larger clone sits a single base away.

CDR1 SGHNT and CDR2 YYREEE are derived from the germline V gene (reference sequence). From the cysteine up to the phenylalanine, the CDR3 has a length of 20 residues. Only the CDR3 region is kept as DNA, spanning 60 bases read in frame from base 1. V is pruned by 4 bases and J by 6 bases, leaving 25 bases of the junction without a gene match. The rearrangement combines TRBV5-4 with TRBJ1-1, and TRBD1 aligns with 9 junction nucleotides. The origin of this receptor is a human donor in good health. Sequencing was carried out using T cells isolated from PBMCs. The CDR3 region reads CASSRRDREGAGRWEAEAFF. The nucleotide sequence is given as TGTGCCAGCAGCCGTAGGGACAGGGAAGGTGCGGGGAGGTGGGAGGCTGAAGCTTTCTTT.